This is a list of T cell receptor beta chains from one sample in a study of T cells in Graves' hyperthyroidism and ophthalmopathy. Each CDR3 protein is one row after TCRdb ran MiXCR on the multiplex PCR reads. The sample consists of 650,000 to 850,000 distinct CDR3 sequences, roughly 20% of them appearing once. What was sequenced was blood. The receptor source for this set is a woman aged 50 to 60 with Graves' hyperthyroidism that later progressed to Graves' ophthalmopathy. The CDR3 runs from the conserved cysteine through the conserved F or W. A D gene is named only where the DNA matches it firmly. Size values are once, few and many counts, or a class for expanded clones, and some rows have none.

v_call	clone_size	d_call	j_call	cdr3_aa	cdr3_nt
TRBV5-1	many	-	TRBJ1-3	CASSWSVLDTGNTIYF	TGCGCCAGCAGCTGGAGTGTTTTGGACACTGGAAACACCATATATTTT
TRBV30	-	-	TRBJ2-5	CAWSEGTGRRTQYF	TGTGCCTGGAGTGAGGGAACAGGACGGCGGACCCAGTACTTC
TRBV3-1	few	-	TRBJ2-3	CASSQPGAAPSTDTQYF	TGTGCCAGCAGCCAACCCGGGGCGGCCCCAAGCACAGATACGCAGTATTTT
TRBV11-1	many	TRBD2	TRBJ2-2	CASSLRQRGHTGELFF	TGTGCCAGCAGCTTACGCCAGCGGGGTCACACCGGGGAGCTGTTTTTT
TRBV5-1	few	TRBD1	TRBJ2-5	CASSFDRGPEETQYF	TGCGCCAGCAGCTTCGACAGGGGGCCTGAAGAGACCCAGTACTTC
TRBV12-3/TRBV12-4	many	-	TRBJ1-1	CASIGVAMNTEAFF	TGTGCCAGCATAGGGGTAGCCATGAACACTGAAGCTTTCTTT
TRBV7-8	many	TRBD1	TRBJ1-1	CASSLGSGTGRLTEAFF	TGTGCCAGCAGCTTGGGTTCGGGGACAGGACGCCTCACTGAAGCTTTCTTT
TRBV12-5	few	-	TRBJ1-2	CASGSDRSYGYTF	TGTGCTAGTGGTTCCGACAGAAGCTATGGCTACACCTTC
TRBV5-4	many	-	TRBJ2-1	CASSLGLFLPSLRGHNEQFF	TGTGCCAGCAGCTTGGGACTTTTCTTACCGTCGTTGAGAGGCCACAATGAGCAGTTCTTC
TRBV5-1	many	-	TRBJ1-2	CASSFELADYGYTF	TGCGCCAGCAGCTTTGAATTGGCAGACTATGGCTACACCTTC
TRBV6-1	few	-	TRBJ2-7	CASRTLTYEQYF	TGTGCCAGCAGAACCTTAACCTACGAGCAGTACTTC
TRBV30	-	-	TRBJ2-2	CAWTLGDTELFF	TGTGCCTGGACCCTGGGGGACACGGAGCTGTTTTTT
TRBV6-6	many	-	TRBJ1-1	CASSYEEGGTEAFF	TGTGCCAGCAGTTACGAGGAGGGTGGGACTGAAGCTTTCTTT
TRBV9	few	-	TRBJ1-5	CASSVVRWGEGQPQHF	TGTGCCAGCAGCGTAGTTCGCTGGGGCGAGGGGCAGCCCCAGCATTTT
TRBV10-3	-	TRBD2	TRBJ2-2	CAISPGTSENTGELFF	TGTGCCATCAGTCCCGGGACTAGCGAGAACACCGGGGAGCTGTTTTTT
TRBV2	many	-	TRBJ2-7	CASSGDKSYEQYF	TGTGCCAGCAGTGGTGACAAGTCCTACGAGCAGTACTTC
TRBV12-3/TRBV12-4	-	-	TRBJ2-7	CASRGVYEQYF	TGTGCCAGCAGAGGGGTATACGAGCAGTACTTC
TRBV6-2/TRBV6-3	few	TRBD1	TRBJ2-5	CASSYDRAQETQYF	TGTGCCAGCAGTTACGACAGGGCCCAAGAGACCCAGTACTTC
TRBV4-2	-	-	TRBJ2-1	CASSQDQGYEQFF	TGTGCCAGCAGCCAAGATCAGGGATATGAGCAGTTCTTC
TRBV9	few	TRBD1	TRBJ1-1	CASSVGRQGAMAEAFF	TGTGCCAGCAGCGTAGGTCGACAGGGGGCAATGGCTGAAGCTTTCTTT
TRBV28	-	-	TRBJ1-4	CASSETGRSNEKLFF	TGTGCCAGCAGCGAAACGGGACGGTCCAATGAAAAACTGTTTTTT
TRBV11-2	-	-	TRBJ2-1	CASSLPYRGLDEQFF	TGTGCCAGCAGCTTACCATATCGGGGGCTCGATGAGCAGTTCTTC
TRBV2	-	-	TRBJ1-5	CASRLGASSQPQHF	TGTGCCAGCCGACTGGGGGCCTCATCTCAGCCCCAGCATTTT
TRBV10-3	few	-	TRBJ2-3	CAIRRDPGLTDTQYF	TGTGCCATCCGGAGGGACCCGGGACTCACAGATACGCAGTATTTT
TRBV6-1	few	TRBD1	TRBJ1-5	CASTIRTGDQPQHF	TGTGCCAGCACCATCCGGACAGGGGACCAGCCCCAGCATTTT
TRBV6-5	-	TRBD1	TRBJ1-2	CASSYAGQGGSYGYTF	TGTGCCAGCAGTTATGCGGGACAGGGTGGTAGCTATGGCTACACCTTC
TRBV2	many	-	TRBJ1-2	CARRPLQGFYGYTF	TGTGCCAGACGACCTCTCCAGGGGTTTTATGGCTACACCTTC
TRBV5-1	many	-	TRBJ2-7	CASSPRDGPYEQYF	TGCGCCAGCAGCCCACGGGACGGACCCTACGAGCAGTACTTC
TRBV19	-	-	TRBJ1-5	CASTPFRGSNQPQHF	TGTGCCAGTACTCCCTTCAGGGGTAGCAATCAGCCCCAGCATTTT
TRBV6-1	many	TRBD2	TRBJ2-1	CASTGLAGVNEQFF	TGTGCCAGCACGGGACTAGCGGGGGTCAATGAGCAGTTCTTC
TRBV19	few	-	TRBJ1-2	CASSTRAENYGYTF	TGTGCCAGTAGTACCCGGGCGGAAAACTATGGCTACACCTTC
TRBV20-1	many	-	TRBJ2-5	CSAGMKETQYF	TGCAGTGCGGGAATGAAAGAGACCCAGTACTTC
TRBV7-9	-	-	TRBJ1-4	CASSSLVKNEKLFF	TGTGCCAGCAGCAGCCTCGTCAAAAATGAAAAACTGTTTTTT
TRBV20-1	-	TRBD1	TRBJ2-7	CSAEAPGQSSYEQYF	TGCAGTGCAGAGGCACCGGGACAGTCTTCCTACGAGCAGTACTTC
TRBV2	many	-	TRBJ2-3	CASTRGTKSTDTQYF	TGTGCCAGCACTCGGGGGACAAAGAGCACAGATACGCAGTATTTT
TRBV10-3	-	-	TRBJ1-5	CAISESRRASGHQPQHF	TGTGCCATCAGTGAGTCGCGAAGGGCCTCTGGCCATCAGCCCCAGCATTTT
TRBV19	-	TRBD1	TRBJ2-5	CASSALVTGDVETQYF	TGTGCCAGTAGTGCCCTGGTTACAGGGGACGTAGAGACCCAGTACTTC
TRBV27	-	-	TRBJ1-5	CAKCYRAYSNQPQHF	TGTGCCAAATGCTACAGGGCCTATAGCAATCAGCCCCAGCATTTT
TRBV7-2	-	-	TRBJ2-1	CASSLGLASNEQFF	TGTGCCAGCAGCTTGGGACTGGCCTCCAATGAGCAGTTCTTC
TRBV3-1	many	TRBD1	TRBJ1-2	CASSSGTGSRGYTF	TGTGCCAGCAGCTCCGGGACAGGGTCACGAGGCTACACCTTC
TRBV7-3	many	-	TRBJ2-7	CASSDKALGEQYF	TGTGCCAGCAGCGACAAGGCATTGGGCGAGCAGTACTTC
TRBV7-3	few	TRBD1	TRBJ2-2	CASSALTGALNTGELFF	TGTGCCAGCAGCGCACTCACAGGGGCCTTAAACACCGGGGAGCTGTTTTTT
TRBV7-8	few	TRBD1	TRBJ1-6	CASSLGTGGADSPLHF	TGTGCCAGCAGCTTAGGGACAGGGGGCGCGGATTCACCCCTCCACTTT
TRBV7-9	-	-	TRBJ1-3	CASRDGQTPAGIYF	TGTGCCAGCAGGGACGGACAGACCCCCGCCGGCATATATTTT
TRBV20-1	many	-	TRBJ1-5	CSARGAGFQPQHF	TGCAGTGCTAGAGGAGCAGGGTTTCAGCCCCAGCATTTT
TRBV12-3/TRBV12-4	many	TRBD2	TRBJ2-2	CASSFGGRRLFF	TGTGCCAGCAGTTTCGGGGGGAGGAGGCTGTTTTTT
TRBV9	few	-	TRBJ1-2	CASSVVAQGGGYTF	TGTGCCAGCAGCGTAGTTGCACAGGGAGGGGGCTACACCTTC
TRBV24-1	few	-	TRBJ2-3	CATSDSQGADTQYF	TGTGCCACCAGTGATTCCCAGGGAGCAGATACGCAGTATTTT
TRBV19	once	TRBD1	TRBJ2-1	CASHGQGPDEQFF	TGTGCCAGCCACGGACAGGGCCCCGATGAGCAGTTCTTC
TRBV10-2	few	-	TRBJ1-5	CASSESADYLSNQPQHF	TGCGCCAGCAGTGAGTCGGCGGACTACCTTAGCAATCAGCCCCAGCATTTT
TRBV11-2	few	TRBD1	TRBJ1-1	CASSWKAGGGTEAFF	TGTGCCAGCAGCTGGAAGGCAGGGGGGGGGACTGAAGCTTTCTTT
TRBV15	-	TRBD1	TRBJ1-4	CATSRDRDSYEKLFF	TGTGCCACCAGCAGAGATCGGGACAGTTATGAAAAACTGTTTTTT
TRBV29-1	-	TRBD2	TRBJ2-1	CSVSSSGDNEQFF	TGCAGCGTTTCTTCGAGCGGGGACAATGAGCAGTTCTTC
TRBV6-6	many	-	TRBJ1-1	CASSYLPGRKANTEAFF	TGTGCCAGCAGTTACCTACCAGGACGGAAAGCGAACACTGAAGCTTTCTTT
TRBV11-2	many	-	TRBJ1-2	CASSLEPGIGYGYTF	TGTGCCAGCAGCTTAGAGCCGGGAATAGGGTATGGCTACACCTTC
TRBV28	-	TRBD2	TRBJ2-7	CASSSGTSSYEQYF	TGTGCCAGCAGTTCCGGGACTAGCAGCTACGAGCAGTACTTC
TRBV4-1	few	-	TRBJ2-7	CASSQVGWSSGSYEQYF	TGCGCCAGCAGCCAAGTTGGTTGGAGCAGCGGCTCCTACGAGCAGTACTTC
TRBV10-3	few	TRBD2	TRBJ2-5	CAISESTRGGETQYF	TGTGCCATCAGTGAGTCGACACGGGGGGGAGAGACCCAGTACTTC
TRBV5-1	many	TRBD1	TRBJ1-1	CASSLGDRGHAFF	TGCGCCAGCAGCTTGGGCGACAGGGGGCATGCTTTCTTT